This T cell receptor (beta chain) was documented in a study of regulatory T cells in long-lasting Graves disease. Study summary: A definition of persistent Graves' disease required over 5 years of antithyroid drugs plus positive TSH receptor antibodies.

The V gene's germline CDR1 is SGHAT and CDR2 FQDESV (reference sequence). With 5 bases removed from V and 3 bases from J, the gap between germline ends came to 14 bases. This CDR3 comprises 14 residues. Time point here: persistent/refractory GD, antithyroid drugs over 5 years with positive TRAb. PBMCs provided the RNA from which the TCR library was made. Graves' disease diagnosis followed American Thyroid Association guidelines. With iRepertoire HTBI primers and Arm-PCR of CDR3 regions, TCR beta libraries were built. Methods used by the authors: Spanning all samples, the identified segments comprised roughly 66 TRBV and around 15 TRBJ. TCRdb re-called the multiplex PCR reads with MiXCR, one entry per CDR3 protein. TCRdb, not the original authors, processed these V and J calls. Of 350,000 to 450,000 distinct CDR3 sequences listed, roughly 25% were seen once; the top ten hold 28%.

The sequencing used peripheral blood mononuclear cells (PBMCs), collected when the disease was refractory, from a patient treated with antithyroid drugs. The chain recombines TRBV11-1 with TRBJ2-7; a weak D match, TRBD2 (5 bases). This receptor was taken from a woman aged 40-49 years with Graves disease. The CDR3: CASSPRPRGYEQYF. As DNA, the CDR3 is TGTGCCAGCAGCCCCCGGCCTCGGGGCTACGAGCAGTACTTC.